This paragraph covers one T cell receptor (beta chain) sequence. Antigen unknown. TCRdb's table, derived via immunoSEQ multiplex PCR, lists solely in-frame clones and lacks some. The repertoire holds 24,000 or so clones, with about four fifths as singletons. The sample originates from a study of CD4 T cells in relation to SARS-CoV-2 and coronaviruses. Study details: After roughly 11 days of antigen culture, PBMC TCR beta CDR3s were sequenced.

Germline lookup yields CDR1 SGHAT and CDR2 FQNNGV. V shed 1 base, J shed 0 bases, and the junction held 6 bases outside the gene matches. The CDR3 length is 18 residues. Study-wide findings and caveats: Monoreactive clones expanded significantly more to SARS-CoV-2 than crossreactive clones did.

The unexposed donors gave CD4+ T cells in about 2011-2018, prior to COVID-19. The cells were cultured for under 13 days before CD4+ T cells were isolated. Each well had about 2.1 million PBMCs in around 5% human AB serum with IL-2. This TCR was sampled from a human donor in good health. The chain combines TRBV11-2 with TRBJ1-4; 9 bases agree with TRBD1. Sequencing was performed on CD4+ T cells from PBMCs, cultured in vitro. CDR3 in DNA: TGTGCCAGCAGCTTAGGCCCGACAGGGGGAGCAACTAATGAAAAACTGTTTTTT. Translation gives CASSLGPTGGATNEKLFF. The whole variable domain, remainder taken from reference TRBV11-2 and TRBJ1-4, is EAGVAQSPRYKIIEKRQSVAFWCNPISGHATLYWYQQILGQGPKLLIQFQNNGVVDDSQLPKDRFSAERLKGVDSTLKIQPAKLEDSAVYLCASSLGPTGGATNEKLFFGSGTQLSVL.